The 2 T cell receptor beta chains in this list originate from one sample, sequenced in a study of regulatory T cells in long-lasting Graves disease. Sample time point: newly diagnosed GD, antithyroid drugs for less than 3 months. PBMC RNA served as the TCR library source. Both iRepertoire HTBI primers and Arm-PCR of CDR3 regions were used to build the TCR beta libraries. TCRdb re-called the multiplex PCR reads with MiXCR, one entry per CDR3 protein. The table records roughly 500,000 distinct CDR3 sequences, approximately 15% of them present only once. The sample was also linked to a second study, of T cells in Graves' hyperthyroidism and ophthalmopathy.

Sequenced here: peripheral blood mononuclear cells (PBMCs), sampled at new diagnosis, from a patient treated with antithyroid drugs. The receptor source for this set is a man aged 30-40 years with Graves disease.

The table lists this clonotype with many counts. The chain joins TRBV28 to TRBJ1-2, with D perhaps TRBD1 (5 bases). The CDR3 spans 17 residues. The germline CDR1 and CDR2 sequences are MDHEN and SYDVKM. V gave up 8 bases and J gave up 3 bases, with 25 bases separating them. The CDR3 DNA follows: TGTGCCAGCCGTACCCTGGGACGGAGGGGAGGTTACTATGGCTACACCTTC. This sequence encodes CASRTLGRRGGYYGYTF.

This clonotype was picked up a small number of times. The CDR3 DNA reads as TGTGCCAGCAGTTTAGCCCTAGCGGGAGGGCGTCCAAATGAGCAGTTCTTC. It encodes CASSLALAGGRPNEQFF. The chain uses TRBV12-3 or TRBV12-4 and TRBJ2-1; TRBD2 agrees at 12 bases. The junction had 7 bases not matched to a gene; V was cut back by 0 bases and J by 7 bases. The CDR3 totals 17 residues.